This T cell receptor (beta chain) is from a study of multiple sclerosis patients with progressive multifocal leukoencephalopathy. Time point: time of PML onset. PML in natalizumab-treated patients developed after between about 16 and 56 months of natalizumab therapy. All PML patients were female, and all patients had earlier interferon beta. TCRdb's table, derived via immunoSEQ multiplex PCR, lists solely in-frame clones and lacks some. This table has about 31,000 clones, about nine tenths appearing once. V gave up 1 base and J gave up 7 bases, with 14 bases separating them. The germline V gene encodes CDR1 SEHNR and CDR2 FQNEAQ (reference sequence). The CDR3 is 15 amino acids.

Sequencing was performed on PBMCs, taken from a patient treated with natalizumab. The chain couples TRBV7-9 to TRBJ2-1; the D call may be TRBD1 or TRBD2 (5 bases each). The sequence derives from a woman aged 40 to 55 with progressive multifocal leukoencephalopathy. The CDR3 loop is CASSLGPGTGNEQFF. The CDR3 nucleotides are TGTGCCAGCAGCTTAGGGCCCGGGACCGGGAATGAGCAGTTCTTC.